One and the same sample provided the 26 T cell receptor beta chains below, sequenced in a study of low-dose radiotherapy and immunotherapy resistance in tumors (dated by TCRdb to the early 2020s). The time point label corresponds to: after trial treatment. Reading the label with the study, this specimen's treatment or condition is: LDRT plus nivolumab, ipilimumab, low-dose cyclophosphamide and aspirin (RACIN trial). Sequenced using an Illumina HiSeq 2500. Superscript III and a set of TRAV- and TRBV-specific primers were used to synthesize first-strand cDNA, so that both TCRalpha and TCRbeta chains were covered. TCRs were amplified with Phusion for 20 to 25 PCR cycles, with a constant-region primer paired with the adapter attached to the V primers. TCRdb took the public reads, trimmed them with fastp at Q25, ran MiXCR for clone calling and kept in-frame beta chains. A single entry per CDR3 protein holds the most common genes and DNA from its merged rows. The sample includes under 95,000 distinct CDR3 sequences, with about a sixth observed a single time. The ten most abundant clones make up roughly 1.5% of the sample.

Sequencing was performed on PBMCs, taken after low-dose radiotherapy plus immunotherapy. Receptor source: a male donor with prostate cancer.

In its sample, this clonotype was seen many times. The gene calls are TRBV12-3 or TRBV12-4 and TRBJ2-3, with 10 bases that match TRBD2. The length of the CDR3 is 14 residues. After removal of 7 bases from V and 3 bases from J, the junction contained 4 bases not matched to a gene. CDR3 bases: TGTGCCAGCACCGAGCGGGAGGGAACAGATACGCAGTATTTT. Translated: CASTEREGTDTQYF.

This clonotype has a count of ten or more. This chain joins TRBV19 and TRBJ1-5; D is uncertain. Trimming shortened V by 1 base and J by 2 bases, and 18 bases separated the two germline ends. This CDR3 region has 18 residues. The V gene's germline CDR1 is LNHDA and CDR2 SQIVND (reference sequence). DNA of the CDR3: TGTGCCAGTAGTATAGGGAGTAAACAGAGTGCGGGCAATCAGCCCCAGCATTTT. Protein: CASSIGSKQSAGNQPQHF.

The sample holds many counts of this clonotype. The V gene is TRBV7-9, the J gene TRBJ2-5, with D possibly TRBD1 on 6 matching bases. V lost 5 bases and J 2 bases, leaving 15 bases between the germline ends. The CDR3 is 15 residues long. Germline assignment: CDR1 SEHNR and CDR2 FQNEAQ (reference sequence). Written as DNA, the CDR3 is TGTGCCAGCAGCACCCAAAACAGGGAACAAGAGACCCAGTACTTC. Its translation is CASSTQNREQETQYF.

The sample holds a few counts of this clonotype. This chain joins TRBV4-1 and TRBJ1-1; no clear D. The CDR3 consists of 12 residues. The germline gives CDR1 MGHRA, CDR2 YSYEKL. Trimming removed 2 bases from V and 8 bases from J, with 9 bases in between. Here the CDR3 reads CASSQTGREAFF. In DNA form, the CDR3 reads TGCGCCAGCAGCCAAACCGGGAGGGAAGCTTTCTTT.

This clonotype showed up many times. The chain uses TRBV20-1 and TRBJ2-2; TRBD2 aligns across 7 bases. Germline CDR1 reads DFQATT; CDR2 reads SNEGSKA (reference sequence). The CDR3 covers 14 residues. This chain's CDR3 is CSDTSERGTGELFF. The CDR3 DNA is TGCAGCGACACTAGCGAGAGAGGCACCGGGGAGCTGTTTTTT.

A note on this clonotype: A much more abundant neighbour one base away suggests this may be a read error. The chain combines TRBV6-2 or TRBV6-3 with TRBJ2-1, with a weak D call TRBD2 (5 bases). Germline lookup yields CDR1 MNHEY and CDR2 SVGEGT. The CDR3 is 12 residues long. V lost 7 bases, J lost 10 bases, and 14 bases lay in between. This chain's CDR3 is CASTSGNYEQFF. The CDR3 DNA follows: TGTGCCAGCACCTCGGGGAACTACGAGCAGTTCTTC.

This clonotype came up many times. The V gene is TRBV4-3, the J gene TRBJ1-1; D is unclear. The CDR3 extends over 16 amino acids. V was trimmed by 4 bases and J by 2 bases, leaving 17 bases between them. Germline CDR1 LGHNA, CDR2 YSLEER. CDR3: CASSLRWGGINTEAFF. CDR3 nucleotide sequence: TGCGCCAGCAGCCTTCGATGGGGAGGGATTAACACTGAAGCTTTCTTT.

This clonotype appeared many times. The chain employs TRBV4-1 and TRBJ2-5; D could derive from TRBD1 or TRBD2 (5 bases each). The CDR3 spans 13 residues. Germline CDR1 MGHRA, CDR2 YSYEKL. V shed 4 bases and J shed 4 bases, with 10 bases lying between them. In DNA form, the CDR3 reads TGCGCCAGCAGCCCCCGGGACGTAGAGACCCAGTACTTC. Translated: CASSPRDVETQYF.

This clonotype has just a few counts. V is TRBV28 and J is TRBJ1-5; a weak D match, TRBD1 (5 bases). V gave up 9 bases and J gave up 0 bases, with 15 bases separating them. CDR1 is MDHEN and CDR2 is SYDVKM in the germline V gene. This CDR3 has 15 residues. This CDR3 reads CASNDGAASNQPQHF. The CDR3 nucleotides are TGTGCCAGTAACGACGGGGCTGCTAGCAATCAGCCCCAGCATTTT.

This rearrangement joins TRBV5-4 to TRBJ2-1; TRBD2 aligns across 10 bases. This CDR3 region has 17 residues. The junction had 10 bases not matched to a gene; V was cut back by 0 bases and J by 7 bases. The germline CDR1 and CDR2 sequences are SGHNT and YYREEE (reference sequence). CDR3 nucleotide sequence: TGTGCCAGCAGCTTGGCTCGCAATAGCGGGAGGTTGAATGAGCAGTTCTTC. Translating it yields CASSLARNSGRLNEQFF.

This clonotype was picked up one time. The CDR3 region has the DNA TGTGCCAGCAGTTCCTCGCAGCGGCGCGGAGCCGCTTTCTTT. Protein product: CASSSSQRRGAAFF. The gene calls are TRBV28 and TRBJ1-1; D unclear. This CDR3 region has 14 residues. V gave up 4 bases and J gave up 11 bases, with 20 bases separating them. Germline assignment: CDR1 MDHEN and CDR2 SYDVKM.

The table lists this clonotype with many counts. The gene calls are TRBV9 and TRBJ1-5; no clear D gene. Germline V CDR1 and CDR2: SGDLS, YYNGEE. V was shortened by 0 bases and J by 0 bases, with 7 bases between the two germline ends. The length of the CDR3 is 15 residues. CDR3 protein: CASSVGDNSNQPQHF. CDR3 bases: TGTGCCAGCAGCGTAGGGGATAATAGCAATCAGCCCCAGCATTTT.

This clonotype has a count of ten or more. This chain uses TRBV29-1 with TRBJ2-7, with D possibly TRBD2 on 5 matching bases. Germline V lookup: CDR1 SQVTM, CDR2 ANQGSEA. This CDR3 contains 10 residues. The V and J ends lost 7 bases and 2 bases respectively, with 6 bases between them. The CDR3 protein is CSAGTYEQYF. CDR3 DNA sequence: TGCAGCGCGGGGACCTACGAGCAGTACTTC.

This clonotype was seen ten or more times. The CDR3 sequence: CASSLAAGRGYEQYF. The DNA for the CDR3 is TGCGCCAGCAGCTTGGCCGCGGGGCGCGGCTACGAGCAGTACTTC. The chain is built from TRBV5-1 and TRBJ2-7; tentatively, D is TRBD2 (6 bases). This CDR3 has 15 residues. The germline gives CDR1 SGHRS, CDR2 YFSETQ. V dropped 0 bases and J dropped 3 bases, with 13 bases sitting between them.

This clonotype was picked up many times. This may stem from a read error, because a much larger clone lies one nucleotide away. The CDR3 reads CASSEQDTQYF. Here the CDR3 DNA reads TGTGCCAGCAGCGAACAAGATACGCAGTATTTT. V gene TRBV7-9 combines with J gene TRBJ2-3, with D uncertain. The CDR3 is 11 residues long. The ends were cut back, 5 bases at V and 5 bases at J, with 5 bases in the middle. Germline CDR1 SEHNR, CDR2 FQNEAQ (reference sequence).

This clonotype was recorded at least ten times. This chain links TRBV12-3 or TRBV12-4 with TRBJ1-2; TRBD1 matches 8 bases. The trim removed 5 bases at V and 5 bases at J, leaving 4 bases unmatched. This CDR3 is built from 13 residues. The CDR3 region has the DNA TGTGCCAGCAGTACAGGGGGGGGATATGGCTACACCTTC. Amino acids: CASSTGGGYGYTF.

Many counts were recorded for this clonotype. The V gene is TRBV11-2, the J gene TRBJ1-1; D gene ambiguous. Trimming removed 6 bases at V and 1 base at J, with 12 bases between. The CDR3 spans 14 residues. The germline V gene has CDR1 SGHAT and CDR2 FQNNGV. The DNA for the CDR3 is TGTGCCAGCAGACGACTATCCGGGAACACTGAAGCTTTCTTT. Its translation: CASRRLSGNTEAFF. The entire variable domain, with the rest obtained from reference TRBV11-2 and TRBJ1-1, is as follows: EAGVAQSPRYKIIEKRQSVAFWCNPISGHATLYWYQQILGQGPKLLIQFQNNGVVDDSQLPKDRFSAERLKGVDSTLKIQPAKLEDSAVYLCASRRLSGNTEAFFGQGTRLTVV.

This clonotype was recorded at least ten times. The chain joins TRBV4-3 to TRBJ2-7, with 8 bases fitting TRBD2. The germline V gene has CDR1 LGHNA and CDR2 YSLEER. The CDR3 runs 14 residues. Trimming at V came to 4 bases and at J to 4 bases, leaving 6 bases not matched to a gene. The chain's CDR3 is CASSPSGLGYEQYF. The DNA for the CDR3 is TGCGCCAGCAGCCCTTCGGGACTAGGGTACGAGCAGTACTTC.

V and J are TRBV4-1 and TRBJ2-3; no clear D gene. Between the trimmed V and J ends, which lost 3 bases and 1 base, there was a span of 11 bases. Germline CDR1 and CDR2: MGHRA and YSYEKL. CDR3 size: 15 residues. CDR3 sequence reads: CASSHGRVRTDTQYF. The CDR3 DNA follows: TGCGCCAGCAGCCATGGCCGAGTTCGCACAGATACGCAGTATTTT.

Comments on this clonotype: This likely stems from a read error, as it lies one base from a far larger clone. The chain has TRBV20-1 and TRBJ2-1, with 14 nucleotides matching TRBD2. The germline V gene encodes CDR1 DFQATT and CDR2 SNEGSKA (reference sequence). The trim removed 0 bases at V and 10 bases at J, leaving 11 bases unmatched. This CDR3 spans 17 amino acids. CDR3 residues: CSARDWGTSGGTYEQFF. CDR3 DNA sequence: TGCAGTGCTAGAGATTGGGGGACTAGCGGGGGAACCTACGAGCAGTTCTTC.

This rearrangement joins TRBV28 to TRBJ2-3; 11 positions agree with TRBD2. V shed 6 bases and J 4 bases; nucleotides not matched to a gene: 6. The CDR3 spans 15 residues. Germline values: CDR1 MDHEN, CDR2 SYDVKM. This chain's CDR3 is CASSPGLAAADTQYF. DNA for the CDR3: TGTGCCAGCAGCCCGGGACTAGCGGCCGCAGATACGCAGTATTTT.

This clonotype was detected many times. The gene calls are TRBV7-2 and TRBJ2-1, with unresolved D. The CDR3 runs to 15 residues. Trimming cost V 4 bases and J 6 bases, with 16 bases left between them. The V gene's germline CDR1 is SGHTA and CDR2 FQGNSA. Written as DNA, the CDR3 is TGTGCCAGCAGCTCCAACAGCCTCAGTTCCAATGAGCAGTTCTTC. Amino acid sequence: CASSSNSLSSNEQFF. Complete variable domain (other parts from reference TRBV7-2 and TRBJ2-1): GAGVSQSPSNKVTEKGKDVELRCDPISGHTALYWYRQSLGQGLEFLIYFQGNSAPDKSGLPSDRFSAERTGGSVSTLTIQRTQQEDSAVYLCASSSNSLSSNEQFFGPGTRLTVL.

This clonotype was counted many times. This rearrangement joins TRBV5-8 to TRBJ1-2; possibly TRBD1 for D (5 bases). This CDR3 contains 15 residues. The germline V gene has CDR1 SGHTS and CDR2 YDEGEE. Trimming took off 5 bases at V and 1 base at J, with 15 bases between the two ends. CDR3 in DNA: TGTGCCAGCAGAGTAATGGGACCGATTAACTATGGCTACACCTTC. This codes for CASRVMGPINYGYTF.

In its sample, this clonotype was seen many times. The rearrangement links TRBV7-2 to TRBJ2-6, with D tentatively TRBD2 (5 bases). Trimming removed 4 bases from V and 2 bases from J, with 9 bases in between. Germline values: CDR1 SGHTA, CDR2 FQGNSA. The length of the CDR3 is 15 residues. CDR3 protein: CASSSPGTGANVLTF. The CDR3 DNA reads TGTGCCAGCAGCTCCCCGGGAACTGGGGCCAACGTCCTGACTTTC.

This clonotype was detected many times. The V call is TRBV9, the J call TRBJ2-1; D gene ambiguous. The CDR3 length is 13 residues. Germline-derived CDR1 and CDR2 are SGDLS and YYNGEE. V was pared by 4 bases and J by 2 bases, with 7 bases between. The CDR3 nucleotides are TGTGCCAGCAGCCCTCTAGCCTACAATGAGCAGTTCTTC. This codes for CASSPLAYNEQFF.

In this sample, this clonotype turned up many times. The chain is built from TRBV11-1 and TRBJ1-4, with no clear D. Trimming left V 4 bases short and J 4 bases short, with 13 bases between. Germline V CDR1 and CDR2: SGHAT, FQDESV (reference sequence). This CDR3 spans 15 amino acids. The CDR3 reads CASSYNDGRNEKLFF. CDR3 nucleotides: TGTGCCAGCAGCTACAACGACGGACGTAATGAAAAACTGTTTTTT. The full variable domain, its missing parts supplied by reference TRBV11-1 and TRBJ1-4, is EAEVAQSPRYKITEKSQAVAFWCDPISGHATLYWYRQILGQGPELLVQFQDESVVDDSQLPKDRFSAERLKGVDSTLKIQPAELGDSAMYLCASSYNDGRNEKLFFGSGTQLSVL.